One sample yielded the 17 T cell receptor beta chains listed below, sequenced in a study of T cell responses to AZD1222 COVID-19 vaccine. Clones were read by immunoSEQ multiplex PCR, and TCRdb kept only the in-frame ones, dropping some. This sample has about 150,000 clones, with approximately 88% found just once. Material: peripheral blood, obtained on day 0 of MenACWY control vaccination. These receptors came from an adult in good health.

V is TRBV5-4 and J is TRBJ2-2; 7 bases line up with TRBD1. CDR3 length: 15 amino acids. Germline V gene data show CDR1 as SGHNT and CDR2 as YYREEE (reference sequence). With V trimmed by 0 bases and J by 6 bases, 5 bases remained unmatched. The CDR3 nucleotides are TGTGCCAGCAGCTTGGGCGACAGGGTGGCCGGGGAGCTGTTTTTT. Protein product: CASSLGDRVAGELFF. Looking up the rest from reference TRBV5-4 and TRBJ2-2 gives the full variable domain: ETGVTQSPTHLIKTRGQQVTLRCSSQSGHNTVSWYQQALGQGPQFIFQYYREEENGRGNFPPRFSGLQFPNYSSELNVNALELDDSALYLCASSLGDRVAGELFFGEGSRLTVL.

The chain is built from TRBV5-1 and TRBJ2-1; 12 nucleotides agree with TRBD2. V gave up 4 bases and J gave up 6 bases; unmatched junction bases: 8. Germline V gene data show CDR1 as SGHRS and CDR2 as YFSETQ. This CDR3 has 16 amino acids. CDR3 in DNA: TGCGCCAGCAGCGTGACACGGACTAGCGGGGTCAATGAGCAGTTCTTC. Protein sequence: CASSVTRTSGVNEQFF.

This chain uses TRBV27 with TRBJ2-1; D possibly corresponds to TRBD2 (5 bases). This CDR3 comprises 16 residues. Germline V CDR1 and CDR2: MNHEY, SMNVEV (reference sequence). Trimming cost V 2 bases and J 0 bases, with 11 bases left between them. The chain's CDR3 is CASSLRGEGSYNEQFF. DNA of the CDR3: TGTGCCAGCAGTTTACGGGGAGAGGGCTCCTACAATGAGCAGTTCTTC.

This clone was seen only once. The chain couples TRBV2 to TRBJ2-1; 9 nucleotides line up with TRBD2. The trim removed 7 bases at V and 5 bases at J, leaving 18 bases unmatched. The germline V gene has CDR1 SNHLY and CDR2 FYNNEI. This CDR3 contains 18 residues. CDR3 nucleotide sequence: TGTGCCAGCAAAAGGACAGGTTTAAGGGTAGCGGGAGACAATGAGCAGTTCTTC. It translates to CASKRTGLRVAGDNEQFF.

Written as DNA, the CDR3 is TGTGCCTGGAGTGGGGGGGGCGGACAGGACCGTTACTCTGGAAACACCATATATTTT. It is translated as CAWSGGGGQDRYSGNTIYF. The chain has TRBV30 and TRBJ1-3, with TRBD1 matching 7 bases. V lost 1 base, J lost 0 bases, and 15 bases stayed unmatched. The CDR3 is made up of 19 amino acids. Germline assignment: CDR1 GTSNPN and CDR2 SVGIG (reference sequence).

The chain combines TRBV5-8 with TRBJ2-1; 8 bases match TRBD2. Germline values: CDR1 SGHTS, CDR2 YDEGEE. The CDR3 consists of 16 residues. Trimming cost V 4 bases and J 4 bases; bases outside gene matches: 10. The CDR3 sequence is CASSRGRGRPYNEQFF. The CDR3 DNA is TGTGCCAGCAGCCGGGGGCGCGGGAGGCCTTACAATGAGCAGTTCTTC.

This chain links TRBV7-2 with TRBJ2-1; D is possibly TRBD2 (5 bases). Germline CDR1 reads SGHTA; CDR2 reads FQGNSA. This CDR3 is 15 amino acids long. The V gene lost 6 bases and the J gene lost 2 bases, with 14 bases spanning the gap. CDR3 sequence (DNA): TGTGCCAGCAGTTCTCGGGGTCCCCCCTACAATGAGCAGTTCTTC. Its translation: CASSSRGPPYNEQFF.

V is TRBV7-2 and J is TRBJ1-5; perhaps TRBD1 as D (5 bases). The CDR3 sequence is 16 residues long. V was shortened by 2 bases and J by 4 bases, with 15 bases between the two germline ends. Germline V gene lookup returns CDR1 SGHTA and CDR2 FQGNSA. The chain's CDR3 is CASSLTGQGINQPQHF. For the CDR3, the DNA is TGTGCCAGCAGCTTAACGGGGCAGGGAATAAATCAGCCCCAGCATTTT. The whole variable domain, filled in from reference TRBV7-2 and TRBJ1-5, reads GAGVSQSPSNKVTEKGKDVELRCDPISGHTALYWYRQSLGQGLEFLIYFQGNSAPDKSGLPSDRFSAERTGGSVSTLTIQRTQQEDSAVYLCASSLTGQGINQPQHFGDGTRLSIL.

The CDR3 sequence is CASSSRLPTGLKADTQYF. The DNA of the CDR3 is TGTGCCAGCAGCTCCCGACTCCCGACAGGCCTAAAGGCGGATACGCAGTATTTT. The rearrangement joins TRBV7-6 to TRBJ2-3; D is possibly TRBD1 (6 bases). Trimming cost V 4 bases and J 6 bases, with 26 bases left between them. The germline V gene has CDR1 SGHVS and CDR2 FNYEAQ. This CDR3 is built from 18 residues.

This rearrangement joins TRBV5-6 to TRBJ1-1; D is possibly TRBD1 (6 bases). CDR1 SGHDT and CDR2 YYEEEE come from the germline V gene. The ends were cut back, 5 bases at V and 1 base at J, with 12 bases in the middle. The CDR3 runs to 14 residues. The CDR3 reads CASRTQGANTEAFF. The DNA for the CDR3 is TGTGCCAGCAGGACACAGGGCGCGAACACTGAAGCTTTCTTT.

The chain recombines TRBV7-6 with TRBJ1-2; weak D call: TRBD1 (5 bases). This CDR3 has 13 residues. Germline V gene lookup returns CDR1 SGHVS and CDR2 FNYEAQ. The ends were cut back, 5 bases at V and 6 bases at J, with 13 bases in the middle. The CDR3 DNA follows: TGTGCCAGCAGCCCCCGCGGGGCGAATGGCTACACCTTC. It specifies CASSPRGANGYTF.

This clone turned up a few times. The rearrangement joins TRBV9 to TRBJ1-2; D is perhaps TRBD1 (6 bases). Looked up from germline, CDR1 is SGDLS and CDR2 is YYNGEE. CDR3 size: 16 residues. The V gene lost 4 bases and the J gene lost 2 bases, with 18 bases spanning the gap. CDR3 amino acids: CASSTPRGGRNYGYTF. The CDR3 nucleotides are TGTGCCAGCAGCACCCCTCGTGGGGGCAGGAACTATGGCTACACCTTC.

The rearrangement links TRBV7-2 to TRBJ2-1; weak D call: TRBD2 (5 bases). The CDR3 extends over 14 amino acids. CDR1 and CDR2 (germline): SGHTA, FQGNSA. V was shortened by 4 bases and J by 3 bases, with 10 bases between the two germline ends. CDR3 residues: CASSSYGDYNEQFF. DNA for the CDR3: TGTGCCAGCAGCTCCTACGGGGACTACAATGAGCAGTTCTTC.

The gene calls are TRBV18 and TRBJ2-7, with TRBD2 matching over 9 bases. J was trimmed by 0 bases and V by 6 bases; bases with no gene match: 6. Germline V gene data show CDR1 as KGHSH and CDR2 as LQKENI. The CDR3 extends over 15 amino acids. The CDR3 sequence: CASSRGGLYSYEQYF. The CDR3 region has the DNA TGTGCCAGCTCGCGGGGGGGGCTATACTCCTACGAGCAGTACTTC.

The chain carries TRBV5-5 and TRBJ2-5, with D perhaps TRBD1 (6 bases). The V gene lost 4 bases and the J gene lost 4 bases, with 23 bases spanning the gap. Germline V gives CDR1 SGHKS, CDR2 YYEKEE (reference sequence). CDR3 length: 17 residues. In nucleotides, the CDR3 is TGTGCCAGCAGCAATGGACAGACTGGCCTACAGGGAGAGACCCAGTACTTC. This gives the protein CASSNGQTGLQGETQYF. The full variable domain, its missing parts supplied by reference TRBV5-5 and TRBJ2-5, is DAGVTQSPTHLIKTRGQQVTLRCSPISGHKSVSWYQQVLGQGPQFIFQYYEKEERGRGNFPDRFSARQFPNYSSELNVNALLLGDSALYLCASSNGQTGLQGETQYFGPGTRLLVL.

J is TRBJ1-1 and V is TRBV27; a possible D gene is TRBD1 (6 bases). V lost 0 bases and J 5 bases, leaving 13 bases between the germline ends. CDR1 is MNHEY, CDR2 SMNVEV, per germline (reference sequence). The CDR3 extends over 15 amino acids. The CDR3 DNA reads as TGTGCCAGCAGTTTATCCAGGGGCGTTGGTACTGAAGCTTTCTTT. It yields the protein CASSLSRGVGTEAFF.

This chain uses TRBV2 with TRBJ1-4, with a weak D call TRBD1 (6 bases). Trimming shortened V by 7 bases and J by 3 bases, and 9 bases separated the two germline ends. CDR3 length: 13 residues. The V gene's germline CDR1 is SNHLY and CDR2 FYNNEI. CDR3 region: CASIRGPNEKLFF. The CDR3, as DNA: TGTGCCAGCATCAGGGGTCCTAATGAAAAACTGTTTTTT.